A single sample is the source of the 6 T cell receptor beta chains below, sequenced in a study of blood T cell repertoires in COVID-19. Profiling relied on immunoSEQ multiplex PCR, and the TCRdb table lists in-frame clones only, not all of them. This table has over 150,000 clones, about 85% appearing once. What was sequenced was peripheral blood. The origin of the receptors is a man aged 55 to 69 with COVID-19, enrolled during active disease.

The sample holds one count of this clone. The CDR3 loop is CASSRMGQGGTDTQYF. The CDR3 region has the DNA TGTGCCAGCTCACGTATGGGACAGGGGGGCACAGATACGCAGTATTTT. The rearrangement uses TRBV18 and TRBJ2-3; 11 positions agree with TRBD1. Germline assignment: CDR1 KGHSH and CDR2 LQKENI. The CDR3 is 16 residues long. V gave up 4 bases and J gave up 1 base; unmatched junction bases: 4.

The chain is built from TRBV19 and TRBJ1-5; TRBD1 agrees at 8 bases. Germline CDR1 is LNHDA and CDR2 is SQIVND (reference sequence). V trimming: 5 bases; J trimming: 3 bases; junction bases outside the gene matches: 6. The CDR3 runs 15 residues. The CDR3 here is CASSLQGAINQPQHF. In nucleotides, the CDR3 is TGTGCCAGTAGTCTTCAGGGGGCGATCAATCAGCCCCAGCATTTT. Supplemented by reference TRBV19 and TRBJ1-5, the full variable domain reads DGGITQSPKYLFRKEGQNVTLSCEQNLNHDAMYWYRQDPGQGLRLIYYSQIVNDFQKGDIAEGYSVSREKKESFPLTVTSAQKNPTAFYLCASSLQGAINQPQHFGDGTRLSIL.

The rearrangement joins TRBV7-8 to TRBJ1-6; no clear D. With 5 bases removed from V and 6 bases from J, the gap between germline ends came to 8 bases. Germline CDR1 SGHVS, CDR2 FQNEAQ. The CDR3 is made up of 13 amino acids. The CDR3 sequence is CASSRFSNSPLHF. The CDR3 region has the DNA TGTGCCAGCAGCCGCTTCAGTAATTCACCCCTCCACTTT. Based on the CDR3 plus reference TRBV7-8 and TRBJ1-6, the full variable domain is GAGVSQSPRYKVAKRGQDVALRCDPISGHVSLFWYQQALGQGPEFLTYFQNEAQLDKSGLPSDRFFAERPEGSVSTLKIQRTQQEDSAVYLCASSRFSNSPLHFGNGTRLTVT.

The chain has TRBV9 and TRBJ1-1, with D possibly matching TRBD1 (6 bases). V was pared by 1 base and J by 1 base, with 11 bases between. The CDR3 is 15 residues long. CDR1 and CDR2 from the germline V gene are SGDLS and YYNGEE. CDR3 DNA: TGTGCCAGCAGCGTAATGGGACAACAGAACACTGAAGCTTTCTTT. The encoded protein is CASSVMGQQNTEAFF.

This clone has just one count. The CDR3 DNA reads TGTGCCAGCAGCCAAAATTTCGGCGGGGGGGCAGACAATGAGCAGTTCTTC. Translation gives CASSQNFGGGADNEQFF. The V call is TRBV4-2, the J call TRBJ2-1; 9 bases fit TRBD2. This CDR3 region has 17 residues. J lost 5 bases, V lost 2 bases, and 10 bases had no gene match. The germline V gene has CDR1 LGHNA and CDR2 YNFKEQ.

The chain couples TRBV5-6 to TRBJ1-6; 10 bases match TRBD1. Trimming cost V 2 bases and J 8 bases; bases outside gene matches: 7. Per germline, CDR1 SGHDT and CDR2 YYEEEE. This CDR3 is 16 amino acids long. CDR3 DNA: TGTGCCAGCAGCTTACGCCGACAGGGGGCTGATTCACCCCTCCACTTT. It codes for CASSLRRQGADSPLHF.